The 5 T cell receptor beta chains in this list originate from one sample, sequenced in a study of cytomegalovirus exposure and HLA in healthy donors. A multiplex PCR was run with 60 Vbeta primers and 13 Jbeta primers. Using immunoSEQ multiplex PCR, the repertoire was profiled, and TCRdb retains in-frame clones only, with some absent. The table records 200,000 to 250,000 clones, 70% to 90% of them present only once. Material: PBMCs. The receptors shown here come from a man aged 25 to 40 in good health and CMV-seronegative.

The CDR3 nucleotides are TGCGCCAGCAGCCATTCCTCTGCGGGGGGGTACGAGCAGTACTTC. Protein: CASSHSSAGGYEQYF. The rearrangement links TRBV5-1 to TRBJ2-5; 9 positions match TRBD2. The J call is doubtful: the DNA matches TRBJ2-7 better. Germline V CDR1 and CDR2: SGHRS, YFSETQ. The CDR3 is 15 amino acids.

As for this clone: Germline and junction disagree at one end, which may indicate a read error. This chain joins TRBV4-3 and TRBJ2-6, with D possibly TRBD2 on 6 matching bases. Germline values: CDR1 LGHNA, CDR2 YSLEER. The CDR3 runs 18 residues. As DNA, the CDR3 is TGCGCCAGCAGCCAATTCGGAGGGTCGTACTCTGGGGCCAGCGTCCTGACTTTC. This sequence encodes CASSQFGGSYSGASVLTF.

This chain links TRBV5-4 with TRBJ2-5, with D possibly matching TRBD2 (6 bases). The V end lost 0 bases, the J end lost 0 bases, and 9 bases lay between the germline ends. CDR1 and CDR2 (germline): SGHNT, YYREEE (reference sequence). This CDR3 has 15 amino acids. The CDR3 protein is CASSLGIADQETQYF. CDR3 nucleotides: TGTGCCAGCAGCTTGGGAATAGCGGACCAAGAGACCCAGTACTTC.

In DNA, the CDR3 is TGTGCCAGCATTGGCGGGGTGGGGCCACCCCTCCACTTT. This encodes CASIGGVGPPLHF. V is TRBV2 and J is TRBJ1-6; a weak D match, TRBD1 (5 bases). Trimming removed 7 bases at V and 11 bases at J, with 15 bases between. Germline CDR1 is SNHLY and CDR2 is FYNNEI. The CDR3 has 13 amino acids.

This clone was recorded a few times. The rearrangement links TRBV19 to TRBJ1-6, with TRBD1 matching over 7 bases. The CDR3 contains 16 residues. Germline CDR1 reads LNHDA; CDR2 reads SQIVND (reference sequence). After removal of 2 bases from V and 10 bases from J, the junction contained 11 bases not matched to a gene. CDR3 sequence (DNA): TGTGCCAGTAGTATAACAGGGGTAGGCATGGGATCACCCCTCCACTTT. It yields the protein CASSITGVGMGSPLHF.